This passage covers 32 T cell receptor beta chains from one sample sequenced in a study of blood T cell repertoires in COVID-19. The method was immunoSEQ multiplex PCR; TCRdb's version includes in-frame clones alone and lacks a portion of them. The sample includes 300,000 to 400,000 clones, roughly 90% of them seen just once. Sequencing used PBMCs or T cells enriched from blood (not recorded which). These receptors all come from a woman between 25 and 40 years old with acute COVID-19.

V gene TRBV7-3 combines with J gene TRBJ2-3, with a weak D call TRBD2 (6 bases). V dropped 1 base and J dropped 5 bases, with 7 bases sitting between them. The CDR3 spans 13 residues. Germline V gene lookup returns CDR1 SGHTA and CDR2 FQGTGA. CDR3 in DNA: TGTGCCAGCAGCTTAATCGGGGGAGATACGCAGTATTTT. It translates to CASSLIGGDTQYF.

This chain joins TRBV4-2 and TRBJ2-1, with TRBD2 matching over 12 bases. The CDR3 is 17 residues long. Germline V gene data show CDR1 as LGHNA and CDR2 as YNFKEQ. V trimming: 4 bases; J trimming: 2 bases; junction bases outside the gene matches: 6. The CDR3 DNA sequence: TGTGCCAGCAGCCCACTAGCGGGGGGTTCTGCCTACAATGAGCAGTTCTTC. It encodes CASSPLAGGSAYNEQFF.

The V gene is TRBV9, the J gene TRBJ1-6; 9 bases line up with TRBD1. Germline CDR1 is SGDLS and CDR2 is YYNGEE. Trimming took 1 base from V and 10 from J; bases not matched to a gene: 9. The CDR3 has 16 residues. Written as DNA, the CDR3 is TGTGCCAGCAGCGTATACCCCGGGACAGGGTCCTCACCCCTCCACTTT. The encoded protein is CASSVYPGTGSSPLHF.

The gene calls are TRBV5-1 and TRBJ2-3; the match to TRBD1 covers 7 bases. Trimming removed 3 bases from V and 0 bases from J; junction bases left unmatched: 4. The length of the CDR3 is 15 residues. Germline V lookup: CDR1 SGHRS, CDR2 YFSETQ. In DNA, the CDR3 is TGCGCCAGCAGCTCGACAGGGAGTAGCACAGATACGCAGTATTTT. As protein: CASSSTGSSTDTQYF.

The V gene is TRBV19, the J gene TRBJ1-1, with 7 bases fitting TRBD1. V dropped 1 base and J dropped 0; count of bases not matched to a gene: 8. Germline assignment: CDR1 LNHDA and CDR2 SQIVND (reference sequence). The CDR3 consists of 17 residues. CDR3 sequence: CASSIGSGQFMNTEAFF. CDR3 bases: TGTGCCAGTAGTATAGGATCGGGACAGTTCATGAACACTGAAGCTTTCTTT.

The chain links TRBV19 to TRBJ1-5, with D hard to call. V was pared by 6 bases and J by 2 bases, with 17 bases between. CDR1 is LNHDA and CDR2 is SQIVND in the germline V gene (reference sequence). The CDR3 loop spans 16 amino acids. The CDR3: CASRSHPRVGNQPQHF. In nucleotides, the CDR3 is TGTGCCAGTAGGTCCCACCCCCGCGTGGGCAATCAGCCCCAGCATTTT.

The chain combines TRBV10-2 with TRBJ1-1, with D maybe TRBD1 (5 bases). V was shortened by 2 bases and J by 5 bases, with 12 bases between the two germline ends. The CDR3 totals 14 residues. Germline-derived CDR1 and CDR2 are WSHSY and SAAADI. DNA for the CDR3: TGCGCCAGCAGTGAGCGGGGGGTGGGGACTGAAGCTTTCTTT. It codes for CASSERGVGTEAFF.

V and J are TRBV29-1 and TRBJ1-1; TRBD1 matches 9 bases. Trimming took 4 bases from V and 3 from J; bases not matched to a gene: 9. The CDR3 length is 15 residues. CDR1 is SQVTM, CDR2 ANQGSEA, per germline. CDR3 protein: CSVVEHHRGHTEAFF. CDR3 DNA sequence: TGCAGCGTTGTAGAGCATCACAGGGGGCACACTGAAGCTTTCTTT.

The rearrangement joins TRBV7-2 to TRBJ1-2; D unresolved. The V end was cut by 2 bases, the J end by 8 bases, with 18 bases between. The CDR3 is 15 residues long. The germline V gene has CDR1 SGHTA and CDR2 FQGNSA. The CDR3 loop reads CASSLNAGTQRGYTF. The CDR3 DNA reads as TGTGCCAGCAGCTTAAATGCAGGAACCCAACGCGGCTACACCTTC.

The V and J genes are TRBV12-3 or TRBV12-4 and TRBJ1-2; 9 positions match TRBD1. This CDR3 is 12 amino acids long. V lost 4 bases, J lost 8 bases, and 2 bases stayed unmatched. The CDR3 nucleotides read TGTGCCAGCAGTTACGGACAGGGGGGCTACACCTTC. It encodes CASSYGQGGYTF.

This clone occurred a few times. The chain recombines TRBV10-3 with TRBJ2-1; weak D call: TRBD2 (7 bases). The CDR3 is 21 amino acids. The germline V gene encodes CDR1 ENHRY and CDR2 SYGVKD. The V and J ends lost 1 base and 5 bases respectively, with 30 bases between them. CDR3 residues: CAISELFGGAIKKGSDNEQFF. The DNA for the CDR3 is TGTGCCATCAGTGAGTTATTTGGGGGGGCCATTAAGAAGGGAAGTGACAATGAGCAGTTCTTC.

About this clone itself: The sample contains more than one DNA sequence encoding this CDR3. The rearrangement links TRBV5-4 to TRBJ2-7; possible D gene TRBD1, 5 bases. The CDR3 sequence is 13 residues long. V shed 2 bases and J shed 0 bases, with 6 bases lying between them. Germline lookup yields CDR1 SGHNT and CDR2 YYREEE (reference sequence). The CDR3, as DNA: TGTGCCAGCAGCTTTAGGGGCTCCTACGAGCAGTACTTC. It yields the protein CASSFRGSYEQYF.

The rearrangement uses TRBV7-2 and TRBJ1-1, with a possible D match to TRBD1 (6 bases). CDR3 size: 16 residues. The germline gives CDR1 SGHTA, CDR2 FQGNSA. V lost 1 base and J lost 5, with 17 bases in between. The CDR3 region is CASSLGRGRGETEAFF. Written as DNA, the CDR3 is TGTGCCAGCAGCTTAGGCCGGGGCAGGGGCGAGACTGAAGCTTTCTTT.

The chain has TRBV29-1 and TRBJ2-3; no firm D call. Germline CDR1 SQVTM, CDR2 ANQGSEA. The CDR3 runs 10 residues. Trimming cost V 5 bases and J 6 bases, with 6 bases left between them. CDR3: CSVLDDTQYF. Written as DNA, the CDR3 is TGCAGCGTTCTAGATGATACGCAGTATTTT.

This chain links TRBV19 with TRBJ2-7, with D possibly matching TRBD1 (6 bases). Trimming left V 5 bases short and J 3 bases short, with 11 bases between. CDR1 and CDR2 (germline): LNHDA, SQIVND (reference sequence). The CDR3 is 13 residues long. The CDR3 DNA sequence: TGTGCCAGTAGTTCTTACAGGGACTACGAGCAGTACTTC. This codes for CASSSYRDYEQYF.

The chain has TRBV14 and TRBJ2-7, with 7 bases lining up with TRBD1. The CDR3 runs to 13 residues. Germline V gives CDR1 SGHDN, CDR2 FVKESK. V lost 3 bases to trimming and J lost 3 bases; unmatched junction nucleotides: 2. The CDR3 DNA sequence: TGTGCCAGCAGCCATAGGGGGCACTACGAGCAGTACTTC. Its protein product is CASSHRGHYEQYF.

This clone showed up just once. The gene calls are TRBV7-9 and TRBJ1-3; D not resolved. The CDR3 contains 16 residues. The germline V gene encodes CDR1 SEHNR and CDR2 FQNEAQ (reference sequence). V was pared by 5 bases and J by 3 bases, with 17 bases between. DNA for the CDR3: TGTGCCAGCAGCCCGGGCGGGGTTAGAATTGGAAACACCATATATTTT. Protein product: CASSPGGVRIGNTIYF.

The J gene is TRBJ1-4, the V gene TRBV6-5; D gene ambiguous. The CDR3 has 15 residues. V was trimmed by 5 bases and J by 6 bases, leaving 16 bases between them. The germline CDR1 and CDR2 sequences are MNHEY and SVGAGI. The CDR3 region has the DNA TGTGCCAGCAGTAGACTCTTCCATAGGCATGAAAAACTGTTTTTT. Its protein is CASSRLFHRHEKLFF.

V is TRBV27 and J is TRBJ1-2; D is uncertain. This CDR3 contains 12 residues. Germline lookup yields CDR1 MNHEY and CDR2 SMNVEV (reference sequence). Trimming took off 7 bases at V and 7 bases at J, with 13 bases between the two ends. For the CDR3, the DNA is TGTGCCAGCAAGAGGGAGGCTGGTGGCTACACCTTC. Its protein product is CASKREAGGYTF.

This clone occurred once. The chain joins TRBV15 to TRBJ1-4; unclear D gene. Germline V gives CDR1 LNHNV, CDR2 YYDKDF (reference sequence). This CDR3 is 14 amino acids long. The germline V and J ends were trimmed by 5 bases and 8 bases, with 15 bases remaining between them. CDR3 sequence: CATSSGRVREKLFF. The CDR3, as DNA: TGTGCCACCAGCTCCGGTCGGGTACGGGAAAAACTGTTTTTT.

The rearrangement uses TRBV30 and TRBJ1-2; a possible D gene is TRBD1 (5 bases). This CDR3 is 11 amino acids long. V was shortened by 4 bases and J by 8 bases, with 11 bases between the two germline ends. Germline V lookup: CDR1 GTSNPN, CDR2 SVGIG (reference sequence). The CDR3 DNA follows: TGTGCCTGGACAGGGAATGAGGGCTACACCTTC. Its translation is CAWTGNEGYTF.

This chain uses TRBV3-1 (or the pseudogene TRBV3-2) with TRBJ2-1; 7 bases fit TRBD2. This CDR3 region has 12 residues. Germline V CDR1 and CDR2: LGHDT, YNNKEL (reference sequence). Unmatched junction bases numbered 2, after V lost 2 bases and J lost 10 bases. The CDR3 DNA follows: TGTGCCAGCAGCCAAATGGGGGGGGAGCAGTTCTTC. It codes for CASSQMGGEQFF.

The chain links TRBV2 to TRBJ2-7; 8 nucleotides match TRBD1. Germline V gene data show CDR1 as SNHLY and CDR2 as FYNNEI. CDR3 length: 16 amino acids. J was trimmed by 3 bases and V by 3 bases; bases with no gene match: 10. The CDR3, as DNA: TGTGCCAGCAGTGATCCGGTGGACAGGGACTTCTACGAGCAGTACTTC. Amino acid sequence: CASSDPVDRDFYEQYF.

On this clone: The sample carries other DNA sequences with the same CDR3. V usage is TRBV2 and J usage is TRBJ2-7, with a tentative D call TRBD1 (5 bases). The CDR3 extends over 13 amino acids. Germline CDR1 SNHLY, CDR2 FYNNEI. Trimming removed 3 bases from V and 3 bases from J, with 9 bases in between. The CDR3 sequence: CASSDGQGYEQYF. The CDR3, as DNA: TGTGCCAGCAGTGATGGGCAGGGCTACGAGCAGTACTTC.

The chain employs TRBV30 and TRBJ2-7, with 10 bases fitting TRBD1. Trimming at V came to 2 bases and at J to 2 bases, leaving 9 bases not matched to a gene. Germline loops: CDR1 GTSNPN, CDR2 SVGIG (reference sequence). The CDR3 totals 16 residues. CDR3 coding DNA: TGTGCCTGGAGTTCCCCGGGACAGGGGTTCCCCTACGAGCAGTACTTC. Translated, it gives CAWSSPGQGFPYEQYF.

This chain joins TRBV7-3 and TRBJ2-1, with TRBD2 matching 7 bases. Germline lookup yields CDR1 SGHTA and CDR2 FQGTGA. After removal of 5 bases from V and 1 base from J, the junction contained 17 bases not matched to a gene. This CDR3 spans 19 amino acids. CDR3 nucleotides: TGTGCCAGCAGCCCCAGTGCAAGACTAGCAGGGCTTTCCTACAATGAGCAGTTCTTC. The encoded protein is CASSPSARLAGLSYNEQFF.

The V call is TRBV3-1 (or the pseudogene TRBV3-2), the J call TRBJ1-2; 7 positions match TRBD1. Germline V gene data show CDR1 as LGHDT and CDR2 as YNNKEL (reference sequence). Germline trimming cut 0 bases from V and 8 bases from J; bases unmatched to any gene: 21. CDR3 length: 19 amino acids. The CDR3 spells CASSQDLGQRQGELRGYTF. The DNA for the CDR3 is TGTGCCAGCAGCCAAGATCTAGGACAGAGACAGGGAGAGTTACGGGGCTACACCTTC.

This clone appeared a few times. This chain uses TRBV10-3 with TRBJ2-5; the D is unclear. This CDR3 has 13 amino acids. V lost 9 bases and J 7 bases, leaving 18 bases between the germline ends. CDR1 ENHRY and CDR2 SYGVKD come from the germline V gene. The DNA for the CDR3 is TGTGCCATTCTGTCGGATACGTGGGCGACCCAGTACTTC. Translated: CAILSDTWATQYF.

This clone has only one observation. The V gene is TRBV5-3, the J gene TRBJ2-3; 13 nucleotides line up with TRBD2. TRBV5-3 is given ORF status, its function remaining uncertain. This CDR3 has 18 residues. The J segment lost 1 base and the V segment lost 1 base, leaving 6 bases of the junction unmatched. The chain's CDR3 is CARSLYHTSGGGTDTQYF. CDR3 nucleotide sequence: TGTGCCAGAAGCTTGTATCATACTAGCGGGGGGGGCACAGATACGCAGTATTTT.

J is TRBJ2-2 and V is TRBV14, with D perhaps TRBD1 (6 bases). This CDR3 is 17 amino acids long. Per germline, CDR1 SGHDN and CDR2 FVKESK. V was shortened by 2 bases and J by 0 bases, with 13 bases between the two germline ends. CDR3 DNA sequence: TGTGCCAGCAGCCAACCCACCGGGACAACGAACACCGGGGAGCTGTTTTTT. Translation gives CASSQPTGTTNTGELFF.

V and J are TRBV27 and TRBJ2-2; a possible D gene is TRBD1 (7 bases). The CDR3 length is 13 residues. Trimming removed 2 bases at V and 7 bases at J, with 8 bases between. CDR1 and CDR2 (germline): MNHEY, SMNVEV (reference sequence). The CDR3 DNA sequence: TGTGCCAGCAGTTTACAGGGGGGCGGGGAGCTGTTTTTT. As protein: CASSLQGGGELFF.

The chain joins TRBV7-6 to TRBJ2-7, with 14 positions matching TRBD2. V shed 4 bases, J shed 2 bases, and the junction held 4 bases outside the gene matches. The germline CDR1 and CDR2 sequences are SGHVS and FNYEAQ. CDR3 length: 16 residues. As DNA, the CDR3 is TGTGCCAGCAGCTCCCGACTAGCGGGGGGGCCCTACGAGCAGTACTTC. It specifies CASSSRLAGGPYEQYF.